This T cell receptor (beta chain) comes out of a study of control samples from healthy donors and cancer patients. Germline-derived CDR1 and CDR2 are MNHEY and SVGEGT. Trimming removed 4 bases at V and 4 bases at J, with 13 bases between. This CDR3 is built from 14 residues. Here immunoSEQ multiplex PCR was the method, and the copy in TCRdb shows in-frame clones only, minus some. Among roughly 450,000 clones listed, 80% to 95% were seen once. This sequence originates from a man aged 35-49 years with head and neck cancer. Sequences were obtained from PBMCs. The genes are TRBV6-2 or TRBV6-3 and TRBJ1-1; tentative D call: TRBD1 (6 bases). DNA of the CDR3: TGTGCCAGCAGTTCAACAGGGTTCGGCACTGAAGCTTTCTTT. It is translated as CASSSTGFGTEAFF.